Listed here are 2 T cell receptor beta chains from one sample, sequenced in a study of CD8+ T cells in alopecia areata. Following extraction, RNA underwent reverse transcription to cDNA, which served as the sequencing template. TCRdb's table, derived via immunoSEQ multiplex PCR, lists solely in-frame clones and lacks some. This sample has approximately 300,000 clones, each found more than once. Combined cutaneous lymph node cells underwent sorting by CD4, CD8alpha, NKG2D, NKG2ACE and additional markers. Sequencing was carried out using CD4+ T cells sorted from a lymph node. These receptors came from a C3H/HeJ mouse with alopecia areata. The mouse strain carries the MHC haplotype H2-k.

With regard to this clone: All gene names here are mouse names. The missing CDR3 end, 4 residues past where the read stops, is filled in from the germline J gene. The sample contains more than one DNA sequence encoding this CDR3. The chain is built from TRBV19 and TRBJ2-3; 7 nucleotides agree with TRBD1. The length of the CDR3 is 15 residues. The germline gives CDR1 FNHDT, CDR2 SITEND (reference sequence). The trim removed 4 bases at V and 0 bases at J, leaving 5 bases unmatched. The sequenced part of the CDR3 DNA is TGTGCCAGCAGTCGACAGGGACCTAGTGCAGAA. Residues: CASSRQGPSAE. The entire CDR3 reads CASSRQGPSAETLYF.

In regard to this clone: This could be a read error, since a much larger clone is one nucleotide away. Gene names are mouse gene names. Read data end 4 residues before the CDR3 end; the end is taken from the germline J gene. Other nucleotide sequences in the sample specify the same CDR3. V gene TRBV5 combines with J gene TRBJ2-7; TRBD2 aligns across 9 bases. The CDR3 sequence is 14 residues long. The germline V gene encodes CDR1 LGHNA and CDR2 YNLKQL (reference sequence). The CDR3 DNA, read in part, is TGTGCCAGCAGCCAAGGGACTGGGGCTTAT. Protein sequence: CASSQGTGAY. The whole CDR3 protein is CASSQGTGAYEQYF.